The 12 T cell receptor beta chains listed next were all sequenced from one sample in a study of blood T cells in healthy people across ages (dated by TCRdb to about 2015). Libraries came from 5' RACE. Sequencing was performed on an Illumina HiSeq 2500. The second PCR ran for roughly 7 to 11 cycles and used a J-beta primer mix along with a sample-barcoded 5' primer. TCRdb redid the processing of the public reads, applying fastp at Q25 and MiXCR, and retained in-frame beta chains. CDR3 protein sequences are deduplicated, and each keeps its most common genes and DNA. The sample records about 730,000 distinct CDR3 sequences, approximately 43% of which are singletons. 20% to 25% of the sample is taken by the ten largest. The sequencing input was blood. The receptor source for this set is a woman aged 55-75 years in good health.

V and J are TRBV30 and TRBJ2-7; D gene ambiguous. Germline values: CDR1 GTSNPN, CDR2 SVGIG (reference sequence). This CDR3 has 13 amino acids. The V and J ends lost 0 bases and 2 bases respectively, with 8 bases between them. The chain's CDR3 is CAWSVPHAYEQYF. The CDR3, as DNA: TGTGCCTGGAGTGTACCGCATGCCTACGAGCAGTACTTC.

The V call is TRBV20-1, the J call TRBJ2-7; D is unclear. The germline V and J ends were trimmed by 4 bases and 0 bases, with 19 bases remaining between them. Germline CDR1 is DFQATT and CDR2 is SNEGSKA (reference sequence). The CDR3 is 16 amino acids. In DNA form, the CDR3 reads TGCAGTGCTAACGGAAAGGGAACAGACCCCTCCTACGAGCAGTACTTC. Its translation is CSANGKGTDPSYEQYF.

The gene calls are TRBV7-9 and TRBJ2-7, with 11 bases fitting TRBD2. The CDR3 contains 15 residues. From germline, CDR1 is SEHNR and CDR2 FQNEAQ (reference sequence). The J segment lost 7 bases and the V segment lost 8 bases, leaving 13 bases of the junction unmatched. CDR3 coding DNA: TGTGCCAGCTTAACCGGACTAGCGGGTGGGAATGAGCAGTACTTC. Protein sequence: CASLTGLAGGNEQYF.

This clonotype was recorded many times. The chain carries TRBV28 and TRBJ2-1; possibly TRBD1 for D (6 bases). CDR1 is MDHEN, CDR2 SYDVKM, per germline. The V end was cut by 3 bases, the J end by 5 bases, with 14 bases between. This CDR3 has 15 residues. CDR3 loop: CASSFHGAGDNEQFF. In DNA form, the CDR3 reads TGTGCCAGCAGTTTCCATGGGGCAGGGGACAATGAGCAGTTCTTC.

The CDR3 sequence: CASSSDLRGSTDTQYF. CDR3 DNA: TGTGCCAGCAGCTCGGACCTTCGTGGGAGCACAGATACGCAGTATTTT. The V and J genes are TRBV7-9 and TRBJ2-3; D not resolved. V was pared by 4 bases and J by 0 bases, with 14 bases between. This CDR3 comprises 16 residues. Germline CDR1 and CDR2: SEHNR and FQNEAQ (reference sequence). The full variable domain, completed using reference TRBV7-9 and TRBJ2-3, is DTGVSQNPRHKITKRGQNVTFRCDPISEHNRLYWYRQTLGQGPEFLTYFQNEAQLEKSRLLSDRFSAERPKGSFSTLEIQRTEQGDSAMYLCASSSDLRGSTDTQYFGPGTRLTVL.

The V and J genes are TRBV12-3 or TRBV12-4 and TRBJ1-5, with D tentatively TRBD1 (6 bases). Trimming left V 0 bases short and J 6 bases short, with 12 bases between. CDR3 length equals 15 residues. DNA of the CDR3: TGTGCCAGCAGTTTAGCGCTCGGGGGGCTTCAGCCCCAGCATTTT. Residues: CASSLALGGLQPQHF.

This clonotype was picked up many times. This sequence joins TRBV14 and TRBJ2-4; perhaps TRBD1 as D (6 bases). This CDR3 has 14 amino acids. V was shortened by 7 bases and J by 6 bases, with 16 bases between the two germline ends. CDR1 is SGHDN, CDR2 FVKESK, per germline. CDR3 in DNA: TGTGCCAGCACCAACAGGGCTGTTATAAACATTCAGTACTTC. It encodes CASTNRAVINIQYF.

This clonotype was counted only a few times. The chain combines TRBV9 with TRBJ2-3, with 7 positions matching TRBD2. Losses at the gene ends were 3 bases for V and 7 bases for J; bases not matched to a gene: 11. The CDR3 has 15 amino acids. CDR1 and CDR2 (germline): SGDLS, YYNGEE. The CDR3 region is CASSGGGAEPHTQYF. The DNA for the CDR3 is TGTGCCAGCAGCGGGGGGGGAGCAGAACCGCATACGCAGTATTTT.

The rearrangement joins TRBV18 to TRBJ2-1, with 8 bases aligning to TRBD2. Germline V gene sequence: CDR1 KGHSH, CDR2 LQKENI. Trimming removed 3 bases from V and 5 bases from J; junction bases left unmatched: 3. The CDR3 runs to 14 residues. The CDR3: CASSPGTSHNEQFF. The CDR3 DNA follows: TGTGCCAGCTCACCCGGGACTAGTCACAATGAGCAGTTCTTC.

This chain links TRBV6-5 with TRBJ2-7, with D possibly being TRBD1 or TRBD2 (6 bases each). Trimming removed 2 bases at V and 6 bases at J, with 14 bases between. From germline, CDR1 is MNHEY and CDR2 SVGAGI. This CDR3 contains 14 residues. The CDR3 sequence is CASSYGDGGSEQYF. The CDR3 coding sequence is TGTGCCAGCAGTTACGGCGACGGGGGCTCCGAGCAGTACTTC.

CDR3 DNA: TGTGCCAGCAGTCCCCCTGGGACTGGAAACACCATATATTTT. It codes for CASSPPGTGNTIYF. The V and J genes are TRBV28 and TRBJ1-3; the D is unclear. Germline V gene data show CDR1 as MDHEN and CDR2 as SYDVKM. V dropped 5 bases and J dropped 2 bases, with 10 bases sitting between them. This CDR3 contains 14 residues. Supplemented by reference TRBV28 and TRBJ1-3, the full variable domain reads DVKVTQSSRYLVKRTGEKVFLECVQDMDHENMFWYRQDPGLGLRLIYFSYDVKMKEKGDIPEGYSVSREKKERFSLILESASTNQTSMYLCASSPPGTGNTIYFGEGSWLTVV.

There are a few counts of this clonotype. This chain uses TRBV24-1 with TRBJ2-1, with D hard to call. CDR3 length equals 15 residues. Germline CDR1 KGHDR, CDR2 SFDVKD. V was clipped by 3 bases and J by 6 bases, with 14 bases between them. The CDR3 DNA reads as TGTGCCACCAGTGATAGAGTAGCCCTTTCCAATGAGCAGTTCTTC. Its protein product is CATSDRVALSNEQFF.